The 20 T cell receptor beta chains in this list originate from one sample, sequenced in a study of CD8+CD57+ T cells in acquired aplastic anemia. Genomic DNA provided the template from which TCR beta VDJ and CDR3 profiles were obtained. MiXCR, run by TCRdb on the reads, gives a single entry per CDR3 protein. The sample consists of more than 250,000 distinct CDR3 sequences, roughly half of them appearing once. Sample: sorted CD4+, CD8+, or CD8+CD57+ T cells (not recorded which) from PBMCs. All receptors derive from a human donor with severe aplastic anemia or a healthy control (not recorded which).

Many counts were recorded for this clonotype. The rearrangement joins TRBV12-3 or TRBV12-4 to TRBJ1-4; D not resolved. V was cut by 7 bases and J by 2 bases, with 11 bases left in between. The CDR3 runs 14 residues. The CDR3 loop is CASKQDRTNEKLFF. The CDR3 region has the DNA TGTGCCAGCAAGCAGGATCGGACTAATGAAAAACTGTTTTTT.

This chain connects TRBV7-9 to TRBJ2-7; perhaps D is TRBD1 or TRBD2 (5 bases each). CDR1 SEHNR and CDR2 FQNEAQ come from the germline V gene (reference sequence). V gave up 0 bases and J gave up 3 bases, with 9 bases separating them. The CDR3 runs 14 residues. The CDR3 here is CASSLAGVLYEQYF. CDR3 sequence (DNA): TGTGCCAGCAGCTTAGCGGGGGTCCTCTACGAGCAGTACTTC.

The chain employs TRBV20-1 and TRBJ2-5; D perhaps matches TRBD2 (5 bases). Germline CDR1 DFQATT, CDR2 SNEGSKA (reference sequence). The V end was cut by 5 bases, the J end by 9 bases, with 16 bases between. The CDR3 has 12 amino acids. The chain's CDR3 is CSAVSSNGAQYF. The CDR3 DNA is TGCAGTGCTGTGTCCTCGAACGGGGCCCAGTACTTC.

The sample holds many counts of this clonotype. This sequence joins TRBV12-3 or TRBV12-4 and TRBJ2-7; the match to TRBD2 covers 8 bases. Unmatched junction bases numbered 1, after V lost 0 bases and J lost 3 bases. This CDR3 comprises 14 residues. Here the CDR3 DNA reads TGTGCCAGCAGTTTAGCGCGGGGGGACTACGAGCAGTACTTC. Its translation: CASSLARGDYEQYF.

The rearrangement links TRBV5-1 to TRBJ2-5; 10 bases line up with TRBD1. Germline loops: CDR1 SGHRS, CDR2 YFSETQ. The CDR3 contains 17 residues. The junction had 14 bases not matched to a gene; V was cut back by 5 bases and J by 4 bases. CDR3 DNA: TGCGCCAGCAGTCCATTTACCGACAGGGGGCGGTCAGAGACCCAGTACTTC. It yields the protein CASSPFTDRGRSETQYF.

With respect to this clonotype: A much larger clone is a single base away; this may be a read error. V and J are TRBV6-6 and TRBJ2-1, with D perhaps TRBD1 or TRBD2 (6 bases each). Germline loops: CDR1 MNHNY, CDR2 SVGAGI (reference sequence). This CDR3 is built from 15 residues. The V end was cut by 2 bases, the J end by 5 bases, with 13 bases between. CDR3 amino acids: CASSYRGPLNNEQFF. CDR3 coding DNA: TGTGCCAGCAGTTACCGGGGGCCGTTAAACAATGAGCAGTTCTTC.

In its sample, this clonotype was seen many times. The chain links TRBV5-6 to TRBJ2-7; 8 positions agree with TRBD1. V shed 2 bases and J 4 bases; nucleotides not matched to a gene: 8. Germline loops: CDR1 SGHDT, CDR2 YYEEEE. The CDR3 sequence is 15 residues long. The CDR3 region is CASSLSPGQVYEQYF. CDR3 nucleotide sequence: TGTGCCAGCAGCTTATCTCCGGGACAGGTGTACGAGCAGTACTTC.

The rearrangement uses TRBV5-1 and TRBJ1-4; D unresolved. Deletions cut 4 bases from V and 2 bases from J, with 15 bases between. Germline V gene sequence: CDR1 SGHRS, CDR2 YFSETQ. This CDR3 has 16 residues. The CDR3 sequence is CASSPGGVITNEKLFF. The DNA for the CDR3 is TGCGCCAGCAGCCCTGGCGGGGTCATTACTAATGAAAAACTGTTTTTT.

The gene calls are TRBV5-1 and TRBJ2-1; 7 bases agree with TRBD2. CDR1 is SGHRS and CDR2 is YFSETQ in the germline V gene. V trimming: 1 base; J trimming: 8 bases; junction bases outside the gene matches: 3. The CDR3 has 13 residues. The CDR3 sequence: CASSLRLAHEQFF. CDR3 DNA: TGCGCCAGCAGCTTGAGACTAGCCCATGAGCAGTTCTTC.

The sample holds many counts of this clonotype. The chain couples TRBV6-2 or TRBV6-3 to TRBJ1-6, with 7 positions matching TRBD1. The germline V gene encodes CDR1 MNHEY and CDR2 SVGEGT. J lost 10 bases, V lost 5 bases, and 8 bases had no gene match. This CDR3 comprises 14 residues. The CDR3 DNA sequence: TGTGCCAGCAGTCCGGGACAGAGTAGCTCACCCCTCCACTTT. The encoded protein is CASSPGQSSSPLHF.

In regard to this clonotype: One junction end disagrees with the germline gene, perhaps due to a read error. The genes are TRBV20-1 and TRBJ2-7, with D maybe TRBD2 (5 bases). Germline V gives CDR1 DFQATT, CDR2 SNEGSKA (reference sequence). The CDR3 loop spans 13 amino acids. CDR3 sequence reads: CSAGGNSKYERYF. The DNA of the CDR3 is TGCAGTGCTGGAGGCAACAGTAAATACGAGCGGTACTTC.

This clonotype was recorded only once. This rearrangement joins TRBV7-9 to TRBJ2-1; 7 bases fit TRBD2. Germline V gene sequence: CDR1 SEHNR, CDR2 FQNEAQ (reference sequence). V dropped 3 bases and J dropped 0; count of bases not matched to a gene: 2. The CDR3 sequence is 15 residues long. The chain's CDR3 is CASSFRGGSYNEQFF. In nucleotides, the CDR3 is TGTGCCAGCAGCTTCCGCGGGGGCTCCTACAATGAGCAGTTCTTC. The full variable domain, rest sourced from reference TRBV7-9 and TRBJ2-1, is DTGVSQNPRHKITKRGQNVTFRCDPISEHNRLYWYRQTLGQGPEFLTYFQNEAQLEKSRLLSDRFSAERPKGSFSTLEIQRTEQGDSAMYLCASSFRGGSYNEQFFGPGTRLTVL.

The genes are TRBV5-1 and TRBJ1-6, with no clear D. The ends were cut back, 1 base at V and 2 bases at J, with 7 bases in the middle. The germline V gene has CDR1 SGHRS and CDR2 YFSETQ. The CDR3 has 15 residues. CDR3 bases: TGCGCCAGCAGCTTGCAGGACCCCTATAATTCACCCCTCCACTTT. Translated, it gives CASSLQDPYNSPLHF.

The genes are TRBV5-1 and TRBJ1-2, with D unclear. Per germline, CDR1 SGHRS and CDR2 YFSETQ. The V gene lost 4 bases and the J gene lost 0 bases, with 13 bases spanning the gap. The CDR3 sequence is 15 residues long. CDR3 sequence (DNA): TGCGCCAGCAGCCTTACGACGGAAGCTAACTATGGCTACACCTTC. This codes for CASSLTTEANYGYTF.

This sequence joins TRBV28 and TRBJ1-2, with D maybe TRBD1 (6 bases). V dropped 4 bases and J dropped 4 bases, with 10 bases sitting between them. CDR3 size: 13 residues. Per germline, CDR1 MDHEN and CDR2 SYDVKM. The CDR3 spells CASSSGQIYGYTF. The CDR3, as DNA: TGTGCCAGCAGTTCCGGACAGATCTATGGCTACACCTTC.

This clonotype has ten or more counts. The chain has TRBV6-1 and TRBJ2-7; TRBD2 matches at 7 bases. CDR1 and CDR2 (germline): MNHNS, SASEGT. The ends lost 4 bases at V and 2 bases at J; junction bases unmatched: 5. The CDR3 spans 14 residues. CDR3 protein: CASSALAAPYEQYF. The DNA of the CDR3 is TGTGCCAGCAGTGCGCTAGCGGCCCCCTACGAGCAGTACTTC.

The chain combines TRBV7-2 with TRBJ2-2; D is possibly TRBD2 (6 bases). This CDR3 comprises 16 residues. Germline CDR1 reads SGHTA; CDR2 reads FQGNSA. Trimming cost V 5 bases and J 6 bases, with 19 bases left between them. CDR3 sequence: CASSPRLVGTAGELFF. CDR3 sequence (DNA): TGTGCCAGCAGCCCCCGACTAGTAGGAACGGCCGGGGAGCTGTTTTTT.

This clonotype was seen ten or more times. This chain uses TRBV15 with TRBJ1-6, with 7 bases fitting TRBD1. The J segment lost 9 bases and the V segment lost 4 bases, leaving 3 bases of the junction unmatched. This CDR3 is 13 amino acids long. Germline V gene sequence: CDR1 LNHNV, CDR2 YYDKDF (reference sequence). CDR3 amino acids: CATSMTGFSPLHF. CDR3 nucleotide sequence: TGTGCCACCAGCATGACAGGGTTTTCACCCCTCCACTTT.

This chain links TRBV12-3 or TRBV12-4 with TRBJ2-5; 11 bases match TRBD2. The CDR3 sequence is 16 residues long. V shed 6 bases and J 3 bases; nucleotides not matched to a gene: 9. CDR3 protein: CASRIAGGPVEETQYF. CDR3 DNA: TGTGCCAGCAGGATAGCGGGGGGGCCAGTCGAAGAGACCCAGTACTTC.

In this sample, this clonotype turned up many times. The chain recombines TRBV7-8 with TRBJ1-1; D not resolved. The CDR3 consists of 13 residues. The V end lost 1 base, the J end lost 5 bases, and 8 bases lay between the germline ends. Per germline, CDR1 SGHVS and CDR2 FQNEAQ. The CDR3 loop is CASSLVQGTEAFF. CDR3 nucleotide sequence: TGTGCCAGCAGCTTAGTCCAAGGAACTGAAGCTTTCTTT.